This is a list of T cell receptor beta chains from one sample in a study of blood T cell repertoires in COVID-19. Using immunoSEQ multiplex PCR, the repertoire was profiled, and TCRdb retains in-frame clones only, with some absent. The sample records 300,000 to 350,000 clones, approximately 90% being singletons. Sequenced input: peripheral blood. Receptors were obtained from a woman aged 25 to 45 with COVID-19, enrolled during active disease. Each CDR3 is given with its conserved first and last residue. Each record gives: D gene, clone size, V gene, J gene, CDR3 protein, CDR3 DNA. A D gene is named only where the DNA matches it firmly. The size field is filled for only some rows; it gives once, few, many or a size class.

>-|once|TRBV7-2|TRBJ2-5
CASSFRRGEAQYF
TGTGCCAGCAGCTTTAGGAGGGGAGAGGCCCAGTACTTC
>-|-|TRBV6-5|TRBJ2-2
CASSSGPYTGELFF
TGTGCCAGCAGTTCTGGCCCCTACACCGGGGAGCTGTTTTTT
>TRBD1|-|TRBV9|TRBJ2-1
CASSFRQGHEQFF
TGTGCCAGCAGCTTTCGACAGGGCCATGAGCAGTTCTTC
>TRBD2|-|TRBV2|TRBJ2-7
CATRASGNYEQYF
TGTGCCACCCGGGCTAGCGGGAACTACGAGCAGTACTTC
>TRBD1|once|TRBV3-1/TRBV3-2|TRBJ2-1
CASRQGYSGTGLTSEQFF
TGTGCCAGCAGACAGGGGTATTCCGGGACAGGGTTAACGAGTGAGCAGTTCTTC
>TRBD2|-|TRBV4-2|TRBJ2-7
CASSQEGPGLAGGLPTYEQYF
TGTGCCAGCAGCCAAGAAGGTCCTGGACTAGCGGGAGGGCTGCCAACCTACGAGCAGTACTTC
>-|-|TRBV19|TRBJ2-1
CASRGAHEQFF
TGTGCCAGTAGGGGGGCGCATGAGCAGTTCTTC
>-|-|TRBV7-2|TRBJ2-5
CASPRGTGGQETQYF
TGTGCCAGCCCGAGAGGGACTGGCGGCCAAGAGACCCAGTACTTC
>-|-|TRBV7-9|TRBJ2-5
CASSLVRETLYQETQYF
TGTGCCAGCAGCTTAGTGAGGGAGACCCTGTACCAAGAGACCCAGTACTTC
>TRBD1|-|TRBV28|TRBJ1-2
CASSTYRGKTYGYTF
TGTGCCAGCAGTACCTACAGGGGGAAAACCTATGGCTACACCTTC
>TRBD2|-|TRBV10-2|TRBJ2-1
CARTFGSGRGDEQFF
TGCGCCAGAACCTTTGGTAGCGGGAGGGGGGATGAGCAGTTCTTC
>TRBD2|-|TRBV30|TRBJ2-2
CAWETSGANTGELFF
TGTGCCTGGGAAACTAGCGGGGCGAACACCGGGGAGCTGTTTTTT
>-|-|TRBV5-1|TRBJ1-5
CASSLEDFNQPQHF
TGCGCCAGCAGCTTGGAGGACTTCAATCAGCCCCAGCATTTT
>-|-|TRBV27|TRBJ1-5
CASSFGLNNQPQHF
TGTGCCAGCAGTTTTGGACTCAACAATCAGCCCCAGCATTTT
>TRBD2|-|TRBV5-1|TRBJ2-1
CASSLSPSGTYNEQFF
TGCGCCAGCAGCTTGTCCCCTAGCGGGACCTACAATGAGCAGTTCTTC
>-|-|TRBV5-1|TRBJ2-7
CASSTGRSTYEQYF
TGCGCCAGCAGCACAGGACGGAGTACCTACGAGCAGTACTTC
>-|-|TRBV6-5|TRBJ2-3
CASRPDISTDTQYF
TGTGCCAGCAGGCCGGACATTAGCACAGATACGCAGTATTTT
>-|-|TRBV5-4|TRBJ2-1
CASSLRSYNEQFF
TGTGCCAGCAGCCTCCGGAGCTACAATGAGCAGTTCTTC
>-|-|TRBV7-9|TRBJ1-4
CASSPTGRPPNEKLFF
TGTGCCAGCAGCCCAACGGGGAGACCGCCTAATGAAAAACTGTTTTTT
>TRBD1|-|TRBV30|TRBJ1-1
CAWTGQFNTEAFF
TGTGCCTGGACGGGACAGTTTAACACTGAAGCTTTCTTT
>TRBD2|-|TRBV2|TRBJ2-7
CASRGGTSGRYEQYF
TGTGCCAGCAGGGGAGGGACTAGCGGGCGGTACGAGCAGTACTTC
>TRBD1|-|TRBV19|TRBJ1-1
CASTGVQGGTEAFF
TGTGCCAGTACCGGAGTCCAGGGGGGCACTGAAGCTTTCTTT
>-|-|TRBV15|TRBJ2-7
CATRARAFSYEQYF
TGTGCCACCAGGGCGCGGGCCTTCTCCTACGAGCAGTACTTC
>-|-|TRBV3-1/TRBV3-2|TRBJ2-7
CASSSPRVGPNHEQYF
TGTGCCAGCAGCTCCCCCAGGGTGGGTCCGAATCACGAGCAGTACTTC
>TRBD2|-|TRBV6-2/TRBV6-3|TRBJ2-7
CASSYVGASGSFGYEQYF
TGTGCCAGCAGTTACGTTGGGGCTAGCGGGAGCTTCGGGTACGAGCAGTACTTC
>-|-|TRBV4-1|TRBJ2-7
CASSQFGSSYEQYF
TGCGCCAGCAGCCAATTTGGGAGCTCCTACGAGCAGTACTTC
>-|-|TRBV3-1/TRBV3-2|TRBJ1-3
CASSQGLGNTIYF
TGTGCCAGCAGCCAAGGGCTTGGAAACACCATATATTTT
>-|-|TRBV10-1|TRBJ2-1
CASRLIISGGTHEQFF
TGCGCCAGCCGACTTATAATTAGCGGCGGGACCCATGAGCAGTTCTTC
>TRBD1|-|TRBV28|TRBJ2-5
CASSPRGRIQETQYF
TGTGCCAGCAGCCCCAGGGGGCGGATCCAAGAGACCCAGTACTTC
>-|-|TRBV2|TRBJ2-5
CASSERSETQYF
TGTGCCAGCAGTGAAAGGAGCGAGACCCAGTACTTC
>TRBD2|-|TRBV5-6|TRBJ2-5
CASSPLTLGEGTQYF
TGTGCCAGCAGCCCACTCACGCTCGGGGAGGGGACCCAGTACTTC
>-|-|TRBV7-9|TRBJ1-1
CASREGTEAFF
TGTGCCAGCAGGGAGGGAACTGAAGCTTTCTTT
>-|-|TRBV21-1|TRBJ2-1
CASSKGRLVGYNEQFF
TGTGCCAGCAGCAAAGGTCGGCTAGTAGGCTACAATGAGCAGTTCTTC
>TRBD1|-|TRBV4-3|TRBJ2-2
CASSQEQGETGELFF
TGCGCCAGCAGCCAAGAACAGGGGGAGACCGGGGAGCTGTTTTTT
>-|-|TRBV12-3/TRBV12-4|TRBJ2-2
CASSSSPGELFF
TGTGCCAGCAGTTCCTCCCCCGGGGAGCTGTTTTTT
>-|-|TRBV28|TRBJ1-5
CASSYFTGYSNQPQHF
TGTGCCAGCAGTTATTTTACAGGTTATAGCAATCAGCCCCAGCATTTT
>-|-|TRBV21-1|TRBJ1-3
CASSKWEGSYTIYF
TGTGCCAGCAGCAAATGGGAGGGCAGCTACACCATATATTTT
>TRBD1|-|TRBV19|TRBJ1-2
CASSPGTATYYGYTF
TGTGCCAGTAGTCCCGGGACAGCAACTTACTATGGCTACACCTTC
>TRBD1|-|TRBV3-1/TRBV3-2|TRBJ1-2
CASSGTGGASPYGYTF
TGTGCCAGCAGCGGCACAGGGGGCGCGAGTCCCTATGGCTACACCTTC
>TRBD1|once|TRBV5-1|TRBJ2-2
CASSSTGQFTGELFF
TGCGCCAGCAGCTCGACAGGGCAGTTCACCGGGGAGCTGTTTTTT
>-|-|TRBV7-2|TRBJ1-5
CASSLVSVREDQPQHF
TGTGCCAGCAGCTTAGTATCAGTAAGAGAGGATCAGCCCCAGCATTTT
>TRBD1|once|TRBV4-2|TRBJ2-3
CASSQLTGIETDTQYF
TGTGCCAGCAGCCAATTGACAGGGATTGAAACAGATACGCAGTATTTT